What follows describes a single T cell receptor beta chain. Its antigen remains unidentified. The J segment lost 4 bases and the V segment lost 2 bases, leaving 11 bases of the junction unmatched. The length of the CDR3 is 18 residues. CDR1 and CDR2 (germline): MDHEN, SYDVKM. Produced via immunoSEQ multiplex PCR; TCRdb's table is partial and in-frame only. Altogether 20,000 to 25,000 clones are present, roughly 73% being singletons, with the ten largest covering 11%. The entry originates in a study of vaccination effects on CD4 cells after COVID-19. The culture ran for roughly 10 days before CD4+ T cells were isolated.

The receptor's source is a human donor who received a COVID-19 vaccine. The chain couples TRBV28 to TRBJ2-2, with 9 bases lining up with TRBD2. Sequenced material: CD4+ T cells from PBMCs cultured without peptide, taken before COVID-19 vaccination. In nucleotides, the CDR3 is TGTGCCAGCAGTTTACGGAGAGGGCTAGCGGGATTCACCGGGGAGCTGTTTTTT. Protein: CASSLRRGLAGFTGELFF. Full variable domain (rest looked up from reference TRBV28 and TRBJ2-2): DVKVTQSSRYLVKRTGEKVFLECVQDMDHENMFWYRQDPGLGLRLIYFSYDVKMKEKGDIPEGYSVSREKKERFSLILESASTNQTSMYLCASSLRRGLAGFTGELFFGEGSRLTVL.